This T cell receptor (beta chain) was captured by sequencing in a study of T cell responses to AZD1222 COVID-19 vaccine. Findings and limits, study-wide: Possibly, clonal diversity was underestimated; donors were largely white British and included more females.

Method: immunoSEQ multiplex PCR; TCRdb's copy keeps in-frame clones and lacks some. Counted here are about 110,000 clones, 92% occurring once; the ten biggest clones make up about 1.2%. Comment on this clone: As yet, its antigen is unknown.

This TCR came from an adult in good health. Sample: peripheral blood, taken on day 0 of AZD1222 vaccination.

CDR3 DNA: TGTGCCAGCAGTGGACAGGGCGCAGATACGCAGTATTTT. This encodes CASSGQGADTQYF. The chain joins TRBV2 to TRBJ2-3; 7 bases match TRBD1. V gave up 4 bases and J gave up 4 bases; unmatched junction bases: 2. CDR3 length: 13 amino acids. Germline V gene sequence: CDR1 SNHLY, CDR2 FYNNEI.